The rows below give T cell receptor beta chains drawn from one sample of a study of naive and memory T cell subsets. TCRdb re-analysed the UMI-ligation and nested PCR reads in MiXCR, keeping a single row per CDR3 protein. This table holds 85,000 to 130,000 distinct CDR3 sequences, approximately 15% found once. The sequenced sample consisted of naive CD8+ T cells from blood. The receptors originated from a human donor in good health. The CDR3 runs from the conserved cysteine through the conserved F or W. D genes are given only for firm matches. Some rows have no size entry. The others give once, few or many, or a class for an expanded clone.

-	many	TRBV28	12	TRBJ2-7	TGTGCCAGCAGTTTAACAGGGCGCGAGCAGTACTTC	CASSLTGREQYF
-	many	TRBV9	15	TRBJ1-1	TGTGCCAGCAGCGCTTATGTGACGGCGGGCGCTGAAGCTTTCTTT	CASSAYVTAGAEAFF
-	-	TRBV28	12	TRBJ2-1	TGTGCCAGCAGCCCCCCAAAAAATGAGCAGTTCTTC	CASSPPKNEQFF
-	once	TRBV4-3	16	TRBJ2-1	TGCGCCAGCAGCCAAGATGGGTTTAGCTCCTACAATGAGCAGTTCTTC	CASSQDGFSSYNEQFF
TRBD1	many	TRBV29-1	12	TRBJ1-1	TGCAGCGTGCCCGGGACAGGGGGCTCAGCTTTCTTT	CSVPGTGGSAFF
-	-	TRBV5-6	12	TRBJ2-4	TGTGCCAGCAGCTCACTAGCAAACATTCAGTACTTC	CASSSLANIQYF
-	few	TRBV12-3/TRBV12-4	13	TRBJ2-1	TGTGCCAGCAGTTTTGGTACGGCGGCAGGGCAGTTCTTC	CASSFGTAAGQFF
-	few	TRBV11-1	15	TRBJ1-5	TGTGCCAGCAGCTGGTATACCGAGGGGGATCAGCCCCAGCATTTT	CASSWYTEGDQPQHF
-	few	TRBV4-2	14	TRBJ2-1	TGTGCCAGCAGCCAACAGACAGGCAACAATGAGCAGTTCTTC	CASSQQTGNNEQFF
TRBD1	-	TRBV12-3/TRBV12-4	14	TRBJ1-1	TGTGCCAGCACCTGGACAGGAGTGAACACTGAAGCTTTCTTT	CASTWTGVNTEAFF
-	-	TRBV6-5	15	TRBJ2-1	TGTGCCAGCAGTTACGATGGGAGCTCCTACAATGAGCAGTTCTTC	CASSYDGSSYNEQFF
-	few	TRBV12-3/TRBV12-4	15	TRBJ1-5	TGTGCCAGCAGTTTAGCGTCGACAGCCGATCAGCCCCAGCATTTT	CASSLASTADQPQHF
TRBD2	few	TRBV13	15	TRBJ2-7	TGTGCCAGCAGCGCGACTAGCGGGAGAGCGTACGAGCAGTACTTC	CASSATSGRAYEQYF
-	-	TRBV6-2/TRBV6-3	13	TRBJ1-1	TGTGCCAGCAGTATCAGACACGGAACTGAAGCTTTCTTT	CASSIRHGTEAFF
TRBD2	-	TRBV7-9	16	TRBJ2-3	TGTGCCAGCAGCCCCTGGACTAGCGGAAACACAGATACGCAGTATTTT	CASSPWTSGNTDTQYF
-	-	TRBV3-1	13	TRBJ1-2	TGTGCCAGCAGCCAAGCAGGGGAGGATGGCTACACCTTC	CASSQAGEDGYTF
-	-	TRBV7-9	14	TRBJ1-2	TGTGCCAGCAGCTTAGCCCAGGGAACAGGTGGCTACACCTTC	CASSLAQGTGGYTF
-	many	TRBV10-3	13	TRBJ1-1	TGTGCCATCAGTCAATCCGTGAACACTGAAGCTTTCTTT	CAISQSVNTEAFF
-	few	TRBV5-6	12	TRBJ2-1	TGTGCCAGCAGCCCTTGGGGAATCGAGCAGTTCTTC	CASSPWGIEQFF
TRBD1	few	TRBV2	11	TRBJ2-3	TGTGCCAGAACTGACAGGGGCATGCAGTATTTT	CARTDRGMQYF
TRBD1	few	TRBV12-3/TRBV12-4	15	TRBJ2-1	TGTGCCAGCAGCCCATGGACAGGGGTCGACAATGAGCAGTTCTTC	CASSPWTGVDNEQFF
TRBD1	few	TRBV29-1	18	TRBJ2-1	TGCAGCGTTGCTCCGGGACAGGGTAGAAGCCGCTCCTACAATGAGCAGTTCTTC	CSVAPGQGRSRSYNEQFF
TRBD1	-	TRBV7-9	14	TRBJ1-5	TGTGCCAGCAGCACCGGGACAGACAAGTGGCCCCAGCATTTT	CASSTGTDKWPQHF
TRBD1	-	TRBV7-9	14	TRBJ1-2	TGTGCCAGCAGCTTAGAAGGGACAGTCTATGGCTACACCTTC	CASSLEGTVYGYTF
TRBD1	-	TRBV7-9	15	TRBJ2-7	TGTGCCAGCAGGCCACAGGGGGCGAACTCCTACGAGCAGTACTTC	CASRPQGANSYEQYF
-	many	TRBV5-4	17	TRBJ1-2	TGTGCCAGCAGCCCGGAGGGCTCGGGCGATCGGGTCTATGGCTACACCTTC	CASSPEGSGDRVYGYTF
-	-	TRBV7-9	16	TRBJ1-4	TGTGCCAGCAGCCCGCGAGGAGGTTATCTGGACGAAAAACTGTTTTTT	CASSPRGGYLDEKLFF
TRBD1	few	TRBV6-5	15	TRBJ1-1	TGTGCCAGCAGTCTTAAGGACAGGGCGAACACTGAAGCTTTCTTT	CASSLKDRANTEAFF
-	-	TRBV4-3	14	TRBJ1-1	TGCGCCAGCAGCCAAGAGGTCGACAGCTTTGAAGCTTTCTTT	CASSQEVDSFEAFF
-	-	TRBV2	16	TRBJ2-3	TGTGCCAGCAGTGAATTTGGGGAGTGGGATGGAGATACGCAGTATTTT	CASSEFGEWDGDTQYF
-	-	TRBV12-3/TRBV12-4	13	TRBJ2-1	TGTGCCAGCAGTTTGCCGGGAGAAGATGAGCAGTTCTTC	CASSLPGEDEQFF
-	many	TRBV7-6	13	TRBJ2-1	TGTGCCAGCAGCCTCAAGTTAGACAATGAGCAGTTCTTC	CASSLKLDNEQFF
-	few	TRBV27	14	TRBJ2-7	TGTGCCAGCAGTTTATGGGGGGACACATCCGAGCAGTACTTC	CASSLWGDTSEQYF
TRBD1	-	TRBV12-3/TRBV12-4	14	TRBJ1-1	TGTGCCAGCAGTCCTCTGTTTAGGGGACAGGATGCTTTCTTT	CASSPLFRGQDAFF
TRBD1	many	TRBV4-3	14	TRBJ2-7	TGCGCCAGCAGCCACTCGACAGGGGCCGACGAGCAGTACTTC	CASSHSTGADEQYF
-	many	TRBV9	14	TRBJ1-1	TGTGCCAGCACCCCAGGACAAAGGGAAACTGAAGCTTTCTTT	CASTPGQRETEAFF
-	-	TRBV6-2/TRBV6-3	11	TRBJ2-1	TGTGCCAGCAGGGAAACTCATGAGCAGTTCTTC	CASRETHEQFF
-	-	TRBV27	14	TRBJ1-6	TGTGCCAGCGGAAATAACAAAGGTGCTTCACCCCTCCACTTT	CASGNNKGASPLHF
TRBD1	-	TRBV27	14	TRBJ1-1	TGTGCCAGCAGTTTAACAGGGGGGAACACTGAAGCTTTCTTT	CASSLTGGNTEAFF
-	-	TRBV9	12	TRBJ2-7	TGTGCCAGCAGCGACCAGACAGGCGAGCAGTACTTC	CASSDQTGEQYF
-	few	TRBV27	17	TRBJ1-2	TGTGCCAGCAGTTTATCCCAGTCTGCGGTTTTTTACTATGGCTACACCTTC	CASSLSQSAVFYYGYTF
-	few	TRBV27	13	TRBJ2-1	TGTGCCAGCAGTTTATTCTCCTACAATGAGCAGTTCTTC	CASSLFSYNEQFF
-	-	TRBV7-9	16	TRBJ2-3	TGTGCCAGCAGCTTAGGGCAAGGACACGACACAGATACGCAGTATTTT	CASSLGQGHDTDTQYF
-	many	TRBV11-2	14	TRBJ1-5	TGTGCCAGCAGCCCGGACCCAACTGGGCAGCCCCAGCATTTT	CASSPDPTGQPQHF
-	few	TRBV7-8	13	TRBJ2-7	TGTGCCAGCAGTACAGGGAATGGTTACGAGCAGTACTTC	CASSTGNGYEQYF
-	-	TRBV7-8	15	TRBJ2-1	TGTGCCAGCAGCCTGAGCGTCCAGGCTTACAATGAGCAGTTCTTC	CASSLSVQAYNEQFF
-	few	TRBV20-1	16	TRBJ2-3	TGCAGTGCTAGAGATCCACAGGCACCCTACACAGATACGCAGTATTTT	CSARDPQAPYTDTQYF
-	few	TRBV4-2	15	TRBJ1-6	TGTGCCAGCAGCCAAGAACAGGTGGGGAATTCACCCCTCCACTTT	CASSQEQVGNSPLHF
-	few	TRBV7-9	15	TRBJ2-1	TGTGCCAGCAGCGTACCCAGGGGACGCTACAATGAGCAGTTCTTC	CASSVPRGRYNEQFF
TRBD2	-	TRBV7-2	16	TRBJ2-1	TGTGCCAGCAGTCCACTAAGCGGGGGCTCCTACAATGAGCAGTTCTTC	CASSPLSGGSYNEQFF
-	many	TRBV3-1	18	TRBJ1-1	TGTGCCAGCAGCCAAGATCTCGTACAGGGCAGTCCGGGGGCTGAAGCTTTCTTT	CASSQDLVQGSPGAEAFF
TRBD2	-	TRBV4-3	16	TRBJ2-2	TGCGCCAGCAGCCAAGAGGCGGGAGTGGTCACCGGGGAGCTGTTTTTT	CASSQEAGVVTGELFF
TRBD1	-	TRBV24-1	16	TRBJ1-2	TGTGCCACCAGTGCCCCCGGACAGGGCTATCTATGGAGCTACACCTTC	CATSAPGQGYLWSYTF
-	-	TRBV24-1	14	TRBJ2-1	TGTGCCACCGGGGGCTCGGGCAATGACAATGAGCAGTTCTTC	CATGGSGNDNEQFF
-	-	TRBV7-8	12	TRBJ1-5	TGTGCCAGCGGGGCGATCAATCAGCCCCAGCATTTT	CASGAINQPQHF